The sequence of this T cell receptor beta chain was determined in a study of blood T cell repertoires in COVID-19. About the research overall: Sites in the United States, Italy and Spain provided acute and convalescent COVID-19 samples. The cDNA or gDNA used as material had been derived from T cells, B-cell-depleted T cells, or PBMCs.

The CDR3 contains 15 residues. V was pared by 3 bases and J by 3 bases, with 15 bases between. Germline lookup yields CDR1 LGHDT and CDR2 YNNKEL (reference sequence). In the source study's methods: The assay estimated nucleated cells by amplifying reference gene primers. TCRdb's copy holds only in-frame clones and misses some; the assay was immunoSEQ multiplex PCR. V and J calls and clone size follow that table, whereas D and trimming were derived from the DNA. The table lists around 70,000 clones, 79% of them singletons. The V gene is TRBV3-1 (or the pseudogene TRBV3-2), the J gene TRBJ2-7; D may be TRBD2 (6 bases). Sequencing input: peripheral blood. This TCR derives from a man in his sixties with active or convalescent COVID-19. The CDR3: CASSQSGTGDYEQYF. DNA of the CDR3: TGTGCCAGCAGCCAGTCGGGGACGGGGGACTACGAGCAGTACTTC.